This entry concerns a single TCR beta chain. This sample stems from a study of blood T cell repertoires in COVID-19. Study-wide background: COVID-19 samples collected from the United States, Italy and Spain covered acute and convalescent phases. PBMCs, B-cell-depleted T cells, or T cells provided the cDNA or gDNA that made up the material.

Profiled with immunoSEQ multiplex PCR; TCRdb holds only in-frame clones, not every one. The sample lists 150,000 or so clones; 70% to 90% were seen once. The junction had 7 bases not matched to a gene; V was cut back by 3 bases and J by 7 bases. Per the germline V gene, CDR1 is SGHRS and CDR2 is YFSETQ. This CDR3 spans 16 amino acids. Sequencing used peripheral blood. The sequence derives from an older woman with COVID-19, enrolled during active disease. This chain connects TRBV5-1 to TRBJ1-6, with 10 positions matching TRBD1. Written as DNA, the CDR3 is TGCGCCAGCAGCTCCCGACAGGGGGCGGGAAATTCACCCCTCCACTTT. Amino acids: CASSSRQGAGNSPLHF.